This entry concerns a single T cell receptor (beta chain). Its antigen is unidentified. The CDR3 sequence is 13 residues long. Per the germline V gene, CDR1 is MNHEY and CDR2 is SVGAGI. The data belong to a study of cytomegalovirus exposure and HLA in healthy donors. At the level of the study: Of roughly 360 genotyped donors, about 81% grouped in the Caucasian-associated ancestry cluster. Points from the study as a whole: TCR beta V- and J-gene trimming was later associated with a missense DCLRE1C variant. Reported results showed that the classifier diagnosed cytomegalovirus status with high specificity and sensitivity.

PCR primers comprised 60 Vbeta and 13 Jbeta primers. Profiled with immunoSEQ multiplex PCR; TCRdb holds only in-frame clones, not every one. The table has about 200,000 clones, around 79% seen once. This TCR was sampled from a woman aged 50 to 65 in good health and CMV-seronegative. The sequenced sample consisted of PBMCs. The chain uses TRBV6-5 and TRBJ2-5, with TRBD1 matching 7 bases. The end of the DNA is better explained by TRBJ2-7, so the J call may be wrong. The CDR3 coding sequence is TGTGCCAGCAGCACACAGGGGACCTACGAGCAGTACTTC. This gives the protein CASSTQGTYEQYF.